This entry is about one TCR beta chain. The data were obtained in a study of naive and memory T cell subsets. Two oligonucleotides, mixed equimolar, formed the beta constant-region primer covering TRBC1 and TRBC2. Nested alpha and beta constant-region primers with the SP2 primer drove four PCR rounds on ligated cDNA. TCRdb called the UMI-ligation and nested PCR reads again in MiXCR, with one record for every CDR3 protein. The sample shows some 82,000 distinct CDR3 sequences, about 9.9% of them seen only once. CD4 T cells were positively selected, then CD8 T cells from the CD4-negative fraction. V was pared by 5 bases and J by 5 bases, with 10 bases of the junction left unmatched. This CDR3 spans 16 amino acids.

The sample consisted of naive CD8+ T cells from blood. The source of this sequence is a human donor in good health. This chain joins TRBV12-3 or TRBV12-4 and TRBJ1-4; TRBD1 aligns across 8 bases. CDR3 DNA: TGTGCCAGCAGTCGGCGACTGGGACAGGAAAATGAAAAACTGTTTTTT. The encoded protein is CASSRRLGQENEKLFF.